Included here is one T cell receptor (beta chain) sequence, with context. Its antigen is still unknown. Base quality data are lacking; no much larger clone is found one base away. What the time point label conveys for this sample: baseline before first vaccination. Vaccinee samples were obtained from the UK trials COV001 and COV002, which included a single-blind randomized controlled phase 2/3 trial of AZD1222 (ChAdOx1 nCoV-19) in healthy adults. For TCRbeta chain sequencing, PBMC samples from trial participants were taken at day 0 and at day 28 after the second dose. The CDR3 regions of human TCRbeta chains were analyzed by immunosequencing. On the study's bioinformatics: Repertoire TCRs were checked for matches against a reference library of SARS-CoV-2-specific TCRs that had been generated using the MIRA antigen-specificity platform. Breadth meant the fraction of unique TCRs that were SARS-CoV-2-associated, whereas depth meant the fraction of total T cells that were SARS-CoV-2-associated. Each spike-specific TCR was assigned to its reactive spike region and to a CD4 or CD8 class using the MIRA data. Log10-transformed breadth and depth values were compared by one-way ANOVA with Sidak's multiple comparisons tests. Held by TCRdb, this immuneACCESS table contains in-frame sequences only and omits some clones. Under half of the omission traces to an unresolved V gene where checked; the cause of the rest is unknown. V and J calls and clone size are those listed in that table; D and trimming were worked out from the DNA. This sample has about 170,000 clones in its table, and more than 90% of those were observed once. Of the sample, 1.5% to 2% falls within the top ten clones.

This entry comes from a study of T cell responses to AZD1222 COVID-19 vaccine (dated by TCRdb to the early 2020s). For the study in its entirety: AZD1222 recipients with second doses at about 4 weeks or about 12 weeks were pooled, because spike-specific TCR depth and breadth did not differ between schedules. Trial participants were enrolled by age into 18-55, 56-69 and 70-plus year subgroups, with roughly 160, 29 and 62 TCR-sequenced participants respectively. TCR sequencing was performed for some 250 trial participants, of whom some 200 were given two doses of AZD1222 and around 25 were given two doses of MenACWY control vaccine.

Inclusive of the bounding cysteine and phenylalanine, the CDR3 is 12 residues long. Left in the record is the CDR3 DNA by itself, 36 bases read in frame from the first base. The germline V gene supplies CDR1 SGHTA and CDR2 FQGNSA. V was cut back by 6 bases and J by 3 bases, leaving a gap of 6 bases between them. General conclusions and limits of the study: CD4 TCRs associated with the vaccine covered the entire spike protein, and the dominant responses were in regions 160-218 and 743-854. Most participants were white British and females outnumbered males, and the authors suggested that clonal diversity may have been underestimated. Because no samples from the day 14 peak response were available, repertoires could be characterized only after the peak T cell response. Only a handful of AZD1222 recipients were SARS-CoV-2 seropositive at baseline, limiting conclusions about previously exposed vaccinees. In the small 56-69-year group, the increase in depth fell short of significance, most likely because of low power. Nearly half of unique spike-specific TCRs reportedly recognized epitopes outside regions mutated in the B.1.351 and B.1.1.7 variants. Spike-specific TCR breadth and depth rose significantly after two AZD1222 doses compared with day 0 and with MenACWY recipients.

The TCR comes from an adult in good health. This specimen was peripheral blood, taken on day 0 of AZD1222 vaccination. The chain is made from TRBV7-2 and TRBJ2-1, with no confidently assigned D gene. The nucleotides are TGTGCCAGCAGGGTAAACTACAATGAGCAGTTCTTC. It specifies CASRVNYNEQFF.